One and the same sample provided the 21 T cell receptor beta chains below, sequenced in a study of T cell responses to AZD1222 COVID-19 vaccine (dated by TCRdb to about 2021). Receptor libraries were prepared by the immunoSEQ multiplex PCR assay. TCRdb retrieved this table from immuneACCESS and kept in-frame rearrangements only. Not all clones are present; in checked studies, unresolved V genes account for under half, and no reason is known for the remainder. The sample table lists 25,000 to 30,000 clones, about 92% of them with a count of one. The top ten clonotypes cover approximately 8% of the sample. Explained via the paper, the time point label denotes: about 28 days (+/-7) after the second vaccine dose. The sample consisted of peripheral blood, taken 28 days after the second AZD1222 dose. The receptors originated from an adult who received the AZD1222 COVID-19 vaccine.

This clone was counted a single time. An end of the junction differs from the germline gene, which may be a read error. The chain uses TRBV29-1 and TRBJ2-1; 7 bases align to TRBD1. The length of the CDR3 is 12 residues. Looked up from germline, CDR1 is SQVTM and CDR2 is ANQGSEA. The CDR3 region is CSVEDRDNEQFF. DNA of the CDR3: TGCAGCGTGGAAGACAGGGACAATGAGCAGTTCTTC.

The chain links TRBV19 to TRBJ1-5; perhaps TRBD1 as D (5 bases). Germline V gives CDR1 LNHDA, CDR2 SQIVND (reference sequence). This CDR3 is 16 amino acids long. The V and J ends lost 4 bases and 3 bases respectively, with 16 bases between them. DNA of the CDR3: TGTGCCAGTAGTAGGGGACGATCAATGAACAATCAGCCCCAGCATTTT. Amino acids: CASSRGRSMNNQPQHF.

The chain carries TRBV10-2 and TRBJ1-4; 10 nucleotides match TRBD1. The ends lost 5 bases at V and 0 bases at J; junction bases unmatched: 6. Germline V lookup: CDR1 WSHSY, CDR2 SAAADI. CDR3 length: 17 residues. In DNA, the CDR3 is TGCGCCAGCAGTAGCTGGGGACAGGGGTCAACTAATGAAAAACTGTTTTTT. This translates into CASSSWGQGSTNEKLFF.

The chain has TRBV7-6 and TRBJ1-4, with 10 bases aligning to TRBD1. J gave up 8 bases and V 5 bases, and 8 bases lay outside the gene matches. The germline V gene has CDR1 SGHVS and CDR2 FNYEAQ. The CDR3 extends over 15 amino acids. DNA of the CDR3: TGTGCCAGCAGCACCCCCGGGACAGGGGCCGAAAAACTGTTTTTT. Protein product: CASSTPGTGAEKLFF.

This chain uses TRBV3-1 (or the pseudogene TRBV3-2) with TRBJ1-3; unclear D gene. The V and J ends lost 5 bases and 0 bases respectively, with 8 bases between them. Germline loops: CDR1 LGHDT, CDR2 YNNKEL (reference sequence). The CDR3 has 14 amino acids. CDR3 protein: CASSAAFSGNTIYF. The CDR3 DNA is TGTGCCAGCAGCGCAGCTTTCTCTGGAAACACCATATATTTT.

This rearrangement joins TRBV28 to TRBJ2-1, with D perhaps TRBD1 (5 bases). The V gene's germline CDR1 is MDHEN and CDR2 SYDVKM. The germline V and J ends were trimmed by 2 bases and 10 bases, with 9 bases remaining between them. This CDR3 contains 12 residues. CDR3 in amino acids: CASSLQGLEQFF. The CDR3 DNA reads TGTGCCAGCAGTTTACAGGGTCTAGAGCAGTTCTTC.

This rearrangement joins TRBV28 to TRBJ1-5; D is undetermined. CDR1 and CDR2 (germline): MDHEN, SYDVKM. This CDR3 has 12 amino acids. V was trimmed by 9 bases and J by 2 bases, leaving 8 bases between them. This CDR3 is CASTQGNQPQHF. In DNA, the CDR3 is TGTGCCAGTACCCAGGGCAATCAGCCCCAGCATTTT.

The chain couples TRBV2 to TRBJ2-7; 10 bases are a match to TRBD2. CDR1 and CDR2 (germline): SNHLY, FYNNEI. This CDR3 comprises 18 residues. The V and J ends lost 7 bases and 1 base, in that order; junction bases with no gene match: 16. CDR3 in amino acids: CASMEPGLATVGSYEQYF. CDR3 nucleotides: TGTGCCAGCATGGAGCCGGGACTAGCGACAGTGGGGTCCTACGAGCAGTACTTC. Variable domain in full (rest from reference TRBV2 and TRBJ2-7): EPEVTQTPSHQVTQMGQEVILRCVPISNHLYFYWYRQILGQKVEFLVSFYNNEISEKSEIFDDQFSVERPDGSNFTLKIRSTKLEDSAMYFCASMEPGLATVGSYEQYFGPGTRLTVT.

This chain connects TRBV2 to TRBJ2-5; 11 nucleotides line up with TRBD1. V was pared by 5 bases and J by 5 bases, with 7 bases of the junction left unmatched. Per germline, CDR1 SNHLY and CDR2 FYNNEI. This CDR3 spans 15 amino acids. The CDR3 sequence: CASSLDRGREETQYF. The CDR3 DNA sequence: TGTGCCAGCAGTCTGGACAGGGGGCGTGAGGAGACCCAGTACTTC.

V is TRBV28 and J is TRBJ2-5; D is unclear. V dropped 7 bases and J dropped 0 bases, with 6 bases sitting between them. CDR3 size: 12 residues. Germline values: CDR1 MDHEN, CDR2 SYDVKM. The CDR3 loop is CASNTYQETQYF. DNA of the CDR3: TGTGCCAGCAACACGTACCAAGAGACCCAGTACTTC.

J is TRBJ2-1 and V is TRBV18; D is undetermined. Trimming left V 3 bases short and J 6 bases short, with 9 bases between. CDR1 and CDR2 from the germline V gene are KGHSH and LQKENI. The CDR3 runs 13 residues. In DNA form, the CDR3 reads TGTGCCAGCTCACCCTGGACGAGCAATGAGCAGTTCTTC. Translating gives CASSPWTSNEQFF.

The DNA for the CDR3 is TGTGCCTGGAGCCGGACCGGACGCAGGAACACTGAAGCTTTCTTT. This gives the protein CAWSRTGRRNTEAFF. The rearrangement uses TRBV30 and TRBJ1-1; D unresolved. V dropped 3 bases and J dropped 1 base, with 15 bases sitting between them. CDR3 length: 15 amino acids. The germline V gene encodes CDR1 GTSNPN and CDR2 SVGIG (reference sequence).

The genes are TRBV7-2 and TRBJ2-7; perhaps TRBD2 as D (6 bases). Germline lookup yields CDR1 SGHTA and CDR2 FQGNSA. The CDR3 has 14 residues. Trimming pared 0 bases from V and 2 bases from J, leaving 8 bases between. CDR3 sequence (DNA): TGTGCCAGCAGCTTAGCGGAGGGACCCTACGAGCAGTACTTC. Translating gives CASSLAEGPYEQYF.

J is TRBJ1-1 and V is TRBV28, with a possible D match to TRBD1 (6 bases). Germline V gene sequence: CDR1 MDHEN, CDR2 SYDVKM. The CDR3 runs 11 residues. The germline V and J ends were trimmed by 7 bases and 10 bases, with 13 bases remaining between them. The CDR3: CASNNRARAFF. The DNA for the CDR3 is TGTGCCAGCAACAACAGGGCGAGAGCTTTCTTT.

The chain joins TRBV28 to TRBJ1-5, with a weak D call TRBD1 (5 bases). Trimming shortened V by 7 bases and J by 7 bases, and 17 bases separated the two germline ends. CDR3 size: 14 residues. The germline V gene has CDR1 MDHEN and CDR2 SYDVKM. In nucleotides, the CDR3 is TGTGCCAGCATCTTGAGCGGGGGAAGGCAGCCCCAGCATTTT. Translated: CASILSGGRQPQHF. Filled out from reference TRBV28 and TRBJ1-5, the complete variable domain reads DVKVTQSSRYLVKRTGEKVFLECVQDMDHENMFWYRQDPGLGLRLIYFSYDVKMKEKGDIPEGYSVSREKKERFSLILESASTNQTSMYLCASILSGGRQPQHFGDGTRLSIL.

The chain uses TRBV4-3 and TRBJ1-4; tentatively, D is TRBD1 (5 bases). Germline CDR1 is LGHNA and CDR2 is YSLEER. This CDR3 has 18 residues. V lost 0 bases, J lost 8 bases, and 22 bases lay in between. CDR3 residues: CASSQEGGAVARGEKLFF. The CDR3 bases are TGCGCCAGCAGCCAAGAGGGAGGGGCCGTAGCAAGGGGAGAAAAACTGTTTTTT.

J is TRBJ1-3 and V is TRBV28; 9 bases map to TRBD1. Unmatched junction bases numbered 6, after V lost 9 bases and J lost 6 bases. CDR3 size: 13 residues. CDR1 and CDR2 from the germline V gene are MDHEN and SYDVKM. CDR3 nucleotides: TGTGCCAGTAGACAGGGGGGGTTAAACACCATATATTTT. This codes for CASRQGGLNTIYF.

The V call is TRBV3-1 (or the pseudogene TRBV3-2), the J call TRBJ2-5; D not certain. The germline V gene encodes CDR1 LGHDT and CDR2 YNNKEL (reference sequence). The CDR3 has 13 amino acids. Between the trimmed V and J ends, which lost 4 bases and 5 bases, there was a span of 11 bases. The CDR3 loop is CASSPLTAETQYF. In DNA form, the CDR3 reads TGTGCCAGCAGCCCCCTCACGGCGGAGACCCAGTACTTC.

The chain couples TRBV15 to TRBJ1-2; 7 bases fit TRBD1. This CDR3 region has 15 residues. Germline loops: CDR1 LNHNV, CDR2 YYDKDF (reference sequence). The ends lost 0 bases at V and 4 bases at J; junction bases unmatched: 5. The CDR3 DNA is TGTGCCACCAGCAGAGATAGGGACAGAAGCTATGGCTACACCTTC. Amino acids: CATSRDRDRSYGYTF.

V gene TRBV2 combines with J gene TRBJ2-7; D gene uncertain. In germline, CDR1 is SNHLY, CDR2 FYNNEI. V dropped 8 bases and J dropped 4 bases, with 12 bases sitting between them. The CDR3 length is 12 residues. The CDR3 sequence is CASLVAEYEQYF. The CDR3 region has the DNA TGTGCCAGCCTCGTGGCTGAATACGAGCAGTACTTC. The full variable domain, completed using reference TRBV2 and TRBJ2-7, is EPEVTQTPSHQVTQMGQEVILRCVPISNHLYFYWYRQILGQKVEFLVSFYNNEISEKSEIFDDQFSVERPDGSNFTLKIRSTKLEDSAMYFCASLVAEYEQYFGPGTRLTVT.

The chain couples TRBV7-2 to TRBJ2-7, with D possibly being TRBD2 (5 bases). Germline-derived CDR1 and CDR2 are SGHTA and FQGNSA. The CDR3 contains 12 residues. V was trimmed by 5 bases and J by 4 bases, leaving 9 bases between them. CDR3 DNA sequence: TGTGCCAGCAGCAACGGACTGTACGAGCAGTACTTC. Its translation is CASSNGLYEQYF. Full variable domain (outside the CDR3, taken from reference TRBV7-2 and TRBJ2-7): GAGVSQSPSNKVTEKGKDVELRCDPISGHTALYWYRQSLGQGLEFLIYFQGNSAPDKSGLPSDRFSAERTGGSVSTLTIQRTQQEDSAVYLCASSNGLYEQYFGPGTRLTVT.